Following are 17 T cell receptor beta chains from one sample sequenced in a study of cytotoxic CD8 clonotypes in ibrutinib-treated CLL. Profiled with immunoSEQ multiplex PCR; TCRdb holds only in-frame clones, not every one. In the table there are about 330,000 clones, approximately 67% of which are singletons. This sample comprised PBMCs, obtained after 36 months of ibrutinib treatment. All receptors come from a human donor with chronic lymphocytic leukemia.

The CDR3 region is CASSQGPHTGGLYNEQFF. In nucleotides, the CDR3 is TGTGCCAGCAGCCAAGGCCCGCACACGGGGGGTCTTTACAATGAGCAGTTCTTC. V gene TRBV4-2 combines with J gene TRBJ2-1; 7 positions agree with TRBD2. Germline trimming cut 1 base from V and 4 bases from J; bases unmatched to any gene: 13. Germline lookup yields CDR1 LGHNA and CDR2 YNFKEQ. The CDR3 runs 18 residues.

The chain couples TRBV9 to TRBJ1-2, with 9 bases aligning to TRBD1. With 3 bases clipped from V and 3 bases from J, the junction kept 12 bases outside the gene matches. The germline V gene has CDR1 SGDLS and CDR2 YYNGEE. The length of the CDR3 is 17 residues. The CDR3 coding sequence is TGTGCCAGCAGCGCTCACCGTAGGGGACAGGGATACTATGGCTACACCTTC. It yields the protein CASSAHRRGQGYYGYTF. The full variable domain, rest sourced from reference TRBV9 and TRBJ1-2, is DSGVTQTPKHLITATGQRVTLRCSPRSGDLSVYWYQQSLDQGLQFLIQYYNGEERAKGNILERFSAQQFPDLHSELNLSSLELGDSALYFCASSAHRRGQGYYGYTFGSGTRLTVV.

Here the CDR3 DNA reads TGTGCCAGCAGCTTAGATGGGACTAGTGTAGAGACCCAGTACTTC. Translation: CASSLDGTSVETQYF. The V gene is TRBV11-2, the J gene TRBJ2-5, with TRBD2 identical over 8 bases. From germline, CDR1 is SGHAT and CDR2 FQNNGV. Losses at the gene ends were 0 bases for V and 4 bases for J; bases not matched to a gene: 4. The CDR3 covers 15 residues.

The chain links TRBV29-1 to TRBJ1-1; 8 bases are a match to TRBD1. CDR1 is SQVTM, CDR2 ANQGSEA, per germline. V dropped 6 bases and J dropped 2; count of bases not matched to a gene: 8. The CDR3 spans 14 residues. For the CDR3, the DNA is TGCAGCGTCCCCGGGACAGGACCTAACACTGAAGCTTTCTTT. Its translation is CSVPGTGPNTEAFF. The full variable domain, completed using reference TRBV29-1 and TRBJ1-1, is SAVISQKPSRDICQRGTSLTIQCQVDSQVTMMFWYRQQPGQSLTLIATANQGSEATYESGFVIDKFPISRPNLTFSTLTVSNMSPEDSSIYLCSVPGTGPNTEAFFGQGTRLTVV.

The chain uses TRBV4-1 and TRBJ2-5; D not certain. Germline V gene sequence: CDR1 MGHRA, CDR2 YSYEKL. The CDR3 sequence is 14 residues long. The V gene lost 0 bases and the J gene lost 0 bases, with 5 bases spanning the gap. The CDR3 loop is CASSQDMYQETQYF. The DNA for the CDR3 is TGCGCCAGCAGCCAAGACATGTACCAAGAGACCCAGTACTTC.

The chain links TRBV2 to TRBJ1-2, with D perhaps matching TRBD1 (6 bases). The length of the CDR3 is 13 residues. Germline V gene sequence: CDR1 SNHLY, CDR2 FYNNEI. The ends were cut back, 3 bases at V and 7 bases at J, with 12 bases in the middle. The CDR3 region has the DNA TGTGCCAGCAGTGAGGGGAACAGGGCTGGCTACACCTTC. This encodes CASSEGNRAGYTF.

The J gene is TRBJ2-7, the V gene TRBV11-2; 8 nucleotides line up with TRBD1. This CDR3 has 14 amino acids. V lost 5 bases to trimming and J lost 3 bases; unmatched junction nucleotides: 6. Germline V gene lookup returns CDR1 SGHAT and CDR2 FQNNGV. The CDR3: CASSPDRGSYEQYF. The CDR3 DNA reads as TGTGCCAGCAGCCCAGACAGGGGAAGCTACGAGCAGTACTTC.

This rearrangement joins TRBV23-1 to TRBJ2-6; D perhaps matches TRBD1 (6 bases). TRBV23-1 is recorded as an ORF, its role being uncertain. The V end lost 6 bases, the J end lost 0 bases, and 15 bases lay between the germline ends. The CDR3 totals 17 residues. The CDR3 loop is CASRMGHQSSGANVLTF. The CDR3, as DNA: TGCGCCAGCAGGATGGGACACCAGAGCTCTGGGGCCAACGTCCTGACTTTC.

This clone was observed a few times. This chain uses TRBV5-1 with TRBJ1-3; no clear D. The CDR3 contains 17 residues. V was shortened by 4 bases and J by 0 bases, with 17 bases between the two germline ends. Germline CDR1 reads SGHRS; CDR2 reads YFSETQ. CDR3 DNA: TGCGCCAGCAGCCTTAATCCGACCAGGCGCTCTGGAAACACCATATATTTT. The encoded protein is CASSLNPTRRSGNTIYF.

This chain joins TRBV10-1 and TRBJ2-5, with a weak D call TRBD2 (5 bases). Trimming cost V 6 bases and J 5 bases, with 13 bases left between them. The CDR3 length is 13 residues. The germline V gene has CDR1 WNHNN and CDR2 SYGVQD (reference sequence). The chain's CDR3 is CASSPGVGETQYF. In nucleotides, the CDR3 is TGCGCCAGCAGCCCCGGGGTGGGGGAGACCCAGTACTTC.

The rearrangement links TRBV4-2 to TRBJ2-7; D possibly corresponds to TRBD2 (5 bases). The CDR3 extends over 13 amino acids. Germline V gene data show CDR1 as LGHNA and CDR2 as YNFKEQ. The germline V and J ends were trimmed by 2 bases and 6 bases, with 11 bases remaining between them. CDR3 amino acids: CASSQTSNSEQYF. As DNA, the CDR3 is TGTGCCAGCAGCCAAACTAGTAACTCCGAGCAGTACTTC.

CDR3 sequence: CASSLWPPGQGMGTEAFF. The CDR3 coding sequence is TGCGCCAGCAGCCTCTGGCCCCCGGGACAGGGAATGGGCACTGAAGCTTTCTTT. The chain is built from TRBV4-1 and TRBJ1-1, with 9 bases fitting TRBD1. The germline CDR1 and CDR2 sequences are MGHRA and YSYEKL. This CDR3 is built from 18 residues. The trim removed 4 bases at V and 4 bases at J, leaving 16 bases unmatched.

The genes are TRBV6-6 and TRBJ2-1; D is possibly TRBD1 (6 bases). The ends were cut back, 7 bases at V and 8 bases at J, with 21 bases in the middle. The germline CDR1 and CDR2 sequences are MNHNY and SVGAGI (reference sequence). The length of the CDR3 is 15 residues. The CDR3 loop is CASNPSTGFIYEQFF. The CDR3 region has the DNA TGTGCCAGCAATCCTTCGACAGGTTTTATCTATGAGCAGTTCTTC.

The gene calls are TRBV5-1 and TRBJ2-2; a possible D gene is TRBD2 (6 bases). CDR3 length: 16 amino acids. Between the trimmed V and J ends, which lost 4 bases and 4 bases, there was a span of 17 bases. Germline V gene data show CDR1 as SGHRS and CDR2 as YFSETQ. This chain's CDR3 is CASSPGGPSATGELFF. The DNA for the CDR3 is TGCGCCAGCAGCCCCGGAGGGCCATCGGCCACCGGGGAGCTGTTTTTT.

This clone was observed a few times. The chain has TRBV6-5 and TRBJ2-7; 9 positions agree with TRBD1. This CDR3 has 14 residues. V dropped 5 bases and J dropped 1; count of bases not matched to a gene: 3. Germline loops: CDR1 MNHEY, CDR2 SVGAGI. The CDR3: CASSKDRGSYEQYF. The CDR3 nucleotides are TGTGCCAGCAGTAAGGACAGGGGATCCTACGAGCAGTACTTC.

The rearrangement uses TRBV19 and TRBJ1-5, with no clear D. This CDR3 contains 15 residues. The ends were cut back, 2 bases at V and 2 bases at J, with 10 bases in the middle. Looked up from germline, CDR1 is LNHDA and CDR2 is SQIVND (reference sequence). Here the CDR3 reads CASSIKGMGNQPQHF. The CDR3 DNA sequence: TGTGCCAGTAGTATAAAAGGGATGGGCAATCAGCCCCAGCATTTT.

The table lists this clone with a few counts. V is TRBV9 and J is TRBJ2-7, with D hard to call. This CDR3 spans 14 amino acids. V gave up 0 bases and J gave up 7 bases, with 14 bases separating them. Per germline, CDR1 SGDLS and CDR2 YYNGEE. CDR3 bases: TGTGCCAGCAGCGTAGCCAACAGAGATGGGGAGCAGTACTTC. Translated: CASSVANRDGEQYF.